Listed here is a single T cell receptor beta chain. Per the original methods: Counts of nucleated cells, estimated from reference gene primer amplification, were obtained. Profiled with immunoSEQ multiplex PCR; TCRdb holds only in-frame clones, not every one. V and J calls and clone size are as listed in that table; D and trimming were resolved from the DNA. The sample includes some 150,000 clones, about 86% of them seen just once. Germline CDR1 SGHTA, CDR2 FQGNSA. After removal of 1 base from V and 5 bases from J, the junction contained 7 bases not matched to a gene. The CDR3 loop spans 15 amino acids. This sample is part of a study of blood T cell repertoires in COVID-19. About the study: Whether acute or convalescent, the COVID-19 samples came from the United States, Italy and Spain. Sample material is recorded as cDNA or gDNA derived from T cells, B-cell-depleted T cells, or PBMCs.

Sequenced sample: peripheral blood. The receptor was isolated from a woman aged 60-75 years with acute or convalescent COVID-19. V usage is TRBV7-2 and J usage is TRBJ1-1, with TRBD1 matching over 7 bases. Here the CDR3 DNA reads TGTGCCAGCAGCTTAGAATACAGGGGCGGGACTGAAGCTTTCTTT. As protein: CASSLEYRGGTEAFF.